What follows are 16 T cell receptor beta chains derived from one specimen sequenced in a study of T cell changes during pregnancy in multiple sclerosis. The repertoire was sequenced with immunoSEQ multiplex PCR; TCRdb's copy has only in-frame clones and lacks some. The repertoire holds 55,000 to 80,000 clones, with 90% to 95% as singletons. The material sequenced was peripheral blood, taken in the third trimester of pregnancy. The receptors stem from a female donor with multiple sclerosis, enrolled in a pregnancy study.

The chain joins TRBV6-1 to TRBJ2-7; D is possibly TRBD2 (5 bases). The CDR3 has 15 residues. Looked up from germline, CDR1 is MNHNS and CDR2 is SASEGT. Trimming took 1 base from V and 2 from J, leaving 12 bases between them. The CDR3 spells CASSEESGPPYEQYF. The CDR3 nucleotides are TGTGCCAGCAGTGAAGAGAGCGGACCTCCCTACGAGCAGTACTTC.

The chain employs TRBV21-1 and TRBJ1-6; TRBD1 is the table's D call and was not checked against the DNA. TRBV21-1 is an annotated pseudogene. The CDR3 is 16 residues long. The CDR3 loop reads CASSKRQGTYNSPLHF. CDR3 DNA sequence: TGTGCCAGCAGCAAACGACAGGGGACCTATAATTCACCCCTCCACTTT.

This clone was seen more than once but under ten times. The J gene is TRBJ1-2, the V gene TRBV7-2, with D tentatively TRBD1 (5 bases). Germline values: CDR1 SGHTA, CDR2 FQGNSA. Trimming took 4 bases from V and 6 from J, leaving 15 bases between them. The CDR3 extends over 14 amino acids. DNA for the CDR3: TGTGCCAGCAGCTCACCCGACAGCCGCGATGGCTACACCTTC. This translates into CASSSPDSRDGYTF.

The chain has TRBV25-1 and TRBJ2-2; D might be TRBD2 (6 bases). Germline assignment: CDR1 MGHDK and CDR2 SYGVNS. The CDR3 extends over 15 amino acids. Deletions cut 6 bases from V and 0 bases from J, with 11 bases between. For the CDR3, the DNA is TGTGCCAGCAGCGGACTAACCTCGAACACCGGGGAGCTGTTTTTT. The encoded protein is CASSGLTSNTGELFF.

The rearrangement uses TRBV7-2 and TRBJ2-5; 8 bases fit TRBD1. Germline loops: CDR1 SGHTA, CDR2 FQGNSA. The CDR3 covers 13 residues. V lost 5 bases and J lost 5; bases outside the gene matches: 4. As DNA, the CDR3 is TGTGCCAGCAGCCGGGGACAGGCCGAGACCCAGTACTTC. Protein sequence: CASSRGQAETQYF.

The V call is TRBV9, the J call TRBJ2-7, with 8 bases identical to TRBD1. The CDR3 is made up of 17 amino acids. Trimming took 0 bases from V and 5 from J; bases not matched to a gene: 13. Germline V CDR1 and CDR2: SGDLS, YYNGEE. CDR3 region: CASSVGRGRTGIDEQYF. CDR3 coding DNA: TGTGCCAGCAGCGTAGGTAGGGGGAGGACAGGGATCGACGAGCAGTACTTC.

This sequence joins TRBV16 and TRBJ1-5; D is perhaps TRBD1 (5 bases). Germline V gene data show CDR1 as KGHSY and CDR2 as FQNENV. The CDR3 extends over 12 amino acids. V lost 0 bases and J lost 12, with 9 bases in between. The CDR3 nucleotides are TGTGCCAGCAGCCAATCGGGGGGTCTCCAGCATTTT. Its translation: CASSQSGGLQHF.

The chain couples TRBV10-2 to TRBJ1-6, with 7 bases fitting TRBD1. The CDR3 contains 19 residues. V gave up 0 bases and J gave up 6 bases; unmatched junction bases: 14. Per germline, CDR1 WSHSY and CDR2 SAAADI. The CDR3 protein is CASSESKGGGGSGNSPLHF. CDR3 sequence (DNA): TGCGCCAGCAGTGAGTCGAAAGGGGGCGGAGGTTCGGGTAATTCACCCCTCCACTTT.

V gene TRBV9 combines with J gene TRBJ2-5; 10 bases align to TRBD2. This CDR3 has 14 amino acids. Germline CDR1 and CDR2: SGDLS and YYNGEE. The V segment lost 6 bases and the J segment 4 bases; nucleotides outside the gene matches: 6. The CDR3 DNA reads TGTGCCAGCAACAGCGGGGGGGCTCCAGAGACCCAGTACTTC. It encodes CASNSGGAPETQYF.

The chain is built from TRBV7-3 and TRBJ2-1; 12 positions agree with TRBD2. Germline loops: CDR1 SGHTA, CDR2 FQGTGA. V dropped 6 bases and J dropped 0; count of bases not matched to a gene: 9. The length of the CDR3 is 18 residues. CDR3 amino acids: CASSRTSGGTFSYNEQFF. In DNA, the CDR3 is TGTGCCAGCAGTCGAACTAGCGGGGGGACCTTCTCCTACAATGAGCAGTTCTTC. Full variable domain (remainder filled in from reference TRBV7-3 and TRBJ2-1): GAGVSQTPSNKVTEKGKYVELRCDPISGHTALYWYRQSLGQGPEFLIYFQGTGAADDSGLPNDRFFAVRPEGSVSTLKIQRTERGDSAVYLCASSRTSGGTFSYNEQFFGPGTRLTVL.

This clone was detected only a few times. The rearrangement links TRBV5-1 to TRBJ1-6; D is perhaps TRBD1 (6 bases). The length of the CDR3 is 16 residues. Germline assignment: CDR1 SGHRS and CDR2 YFSETQ. V dropped 0 bases and J dropped 9 bases, with 16 bases sitting between them. This CDR3 reads CASSLVVVGGASPLHF. DNA of the CDR3: TGCGCCAGCAGCTTGGTGGTTGTAGGGGGGGCTTCACCCCTCCACTTT.

The V gene is TRBV5-4, the J gene TRBJ1-1; D gene uncertain. The germline V gene encodes CDR1 SGHNT and CDR2 YYREEE (reference sequence). This CDR3 spans 13 amino acids. The germline V and J ends were trimmed by 1 base and 1 base, with 5 bases remaining between them. The CDR3 here is CASSLSRNTEAFF. CDR3 DNA: TGTGCCAGCAGCTTGTCCAGGAACACTGAAGCTTTCTTT.

This chain connects TRBV7-6 to TRBJ1-1; D uncertain. The CDR3 totals 16 residues. V was shortened by 5 bases and J by 1 base, with 17 bases between the two germline ends. Germline CDR1 and CDR2: SGHVS and FNYEAQ. The CDR3 protein is CASSAEEGRWNTEAFF. The CDR3 region has the DNA TGTGCCAGCAGCGCAGAAGAGGGTCGTTGGAACACTGAAGCTTTCTTT.

The gene calls are TRBV6-1 and TRBJ2-1, with TRBD1 as a possible D gene (6 bases). V was clipped by 4 bases and J by 2 bases, with 9 bases between them. In germline, CDR1 is MNHNS, CDR2 SASEGT. This CDR3 has 14 residues. The CDR3 sequence: CASSVDSTYNEQFF. The CDR3 nucleotides read TGTGCCAGCAGTGTGGACAGCACCTACAATGAGCAGTTCTTC.

V usage is TRBV21-1 and J usage is TRBJ1-3; TRBD1 reflects the table's D call only, with no check against the DNA. TRBV21-1 has pseudogene status. The CDR3 is 13 residues long. CDR3 nucleotides: TGTGCCAGCAGGACAGCCTCTGGAAACACCATATATTTT. Encoded protein: CASRTASGNTIYF.

The V and J genes are TRBV7-2 and TRBJ2-7, with D perhaps matching TRBD2 (6 bases). The CDR3 has 14 residues. The germline gives CDR1 SGHTA, CDR2 FQGNSA. V lost 4 bases to trimming and J lost 6 bases, with 16 bases between them. The CDR3 spells CASSSGVTGTEQYF. The CDR3 nucleotides are TGTGCCAGCAGCTCGGGGGTAACAGGTACCGAGCAGTACTTC.